This T cell receptor (beta chain) was captured in a study of T cells in Graves' hyperthyroidism and ophthalmopathy (dated by TCRdb to about 2019). Notes on the research overall: Peripheral blood samples were taken at the time of initial diagnosis, prior to any treatment. The roughly 90 discovery patients were divided at random into training and test sets in a 7:3 ratio. Prospective prediction of ophthalmopathy was tested in an independent validation cohort of fewer than 20 hyperthyroidism patients and around 16 patients who later progressed to ophthalmopathy. After blood sampling, hyperthyroidism patients were treated with methimazole at a starting dose of 30 mg daily, and ophthalmopathy patients were treated with high-dose intravenous methylprednisolone. The paper describes TCR Vbeta CDR3 sequencing of fewer than 150 peripheral blood samples, made up of fewer than 50 ophthalmopathy patients, 70 to 75 hyperthyroidism patients and 17 progressor patients. In roughly six Graves' hyperthyroidism patients, the study also compared T-cell repertoires from thyroid tissue with T-cell repertoires from blood. To identify distinguishing TCR V-J signatures, a discovery cohort of about 100 patients was used, comprising under 45 with Graves' ophthalmopathy and around 60 with stable Graves' hyperthyroidism.

There are 14 amino acids in the CDR3, from cysteine to phenylalanine inclusive. CDR3 DNA only is kept here, 42 bases in frame from base 1. The V end loses 0 bases and the J end loses 7 bases, and a stretch of 12 bases separates them. The germline V gene gives CDR1 as MGHDK and CDR2 as SYGVNS. The TCR beta CDR3 regions were amplified from RNA transcripts. The TCR CDR3 was subjected to a first round of RT-PCR using the HTBI primer set and the Qiagen OneStep RT-PCR kit. Libraries were constructed in a second round of multiplex PCR, after which size selection and purification were performed. Paired-end sequencing of the libraries was performed with 100 bp reads on an Illumina HiSeq2000. Processing in the source paper ran as follows. SOAPnuke was used to process the raw data, removing reads that contained adapters or uncalled bases, had a mean Phred below 15, or lacked an exact match to the constant primer or identifier. COPE v1.2.5 was used to merge the high-quality paired reads, and each unique nucleotide sequence was defined as a clonotype. MiTCR v1.1 was used to align clonotypes to the IMGT TRBV, TRBD and TRBJ reference segments. Only V-J combinations with frequency above 0.0001, covering approximately 99% of repertoires, were analysed. The TCS score was defined as F50 (clonal expansion) divided by E x V (chaos), with BLOSUM62-based TCRdist calculated between CDR3 peptides within each V-J. Welch's t-statistics and random forest reduced some 510 V-J features to around 14, which were used in a naive Bayes classifier (R e1071). In-frame beta chains were kept once TCRdb had trimmed the public reads at Q25 with fastp and called clones with MiXCR. Entries that share a CDR3 protein sequence are merged under the most common genes and DNA. Here the V and J calls rest on TCRdb's processing, not on the authors' analysis. For this sample the table gives about 400,000 distinct CDR3 sequences, of which approximately 15% were detected only once. Roughly 7.4% of the sample is held by the ten biggest clonotypes.

This clonotype came up a few times. This receptor's antigen is unknown. No much larger clonotype is one base removed from it; base qualities were not supplied. Stable Graves' hyperthyroidism was defined as no progression to ophthalmopathy during 18 months of follow-up. The hyperthyroidism patients were between 18 and 65 years old and newly diagnosed, with a disease duration of less than 2 months. Any patient with an uncontrolled infection, another autoimmune disease, pregnancy or lactation was excluded. Diagnoses were based on clinical symptoms, serum thyroxine and TRAb, thyroid ultrasound and orbital computed tomography. PBMCs were separated from 7.5 to 10 ml of fresh peripheral blood using Ficoll-Paque density gradient centrifugation. Total RNA was extracted using Trizol reagent, and RNA quality was assessed on an Agilent 2100 Bioanalyzer. What the research found in general, with its limitations: In validation, the model predicted progression to ophthalmopathy a median of about 6.8 months before onset, with roughly 68% sensitivity and just under 75% specificity. Most expanded thyroid clonotypes (frequency above 0.001) were also found in blood, which suggests that blood repertoires may mirror thyroid immune responses. A 13 V-J signature model separated ophthalmopathy from stable hyperthyroidism, with 87.88% sensitivity and just under 84% specificity in cross-validation and 80%/75% in testing. No statistical method was used to fix the sample size in advance, and group allocation was not hidden from the investigators.

The sample consisted of blood. The TCR sequence derives from a woman aged 18-30 years with Graves' hyperthyroidism. The sequence is built from TRBV25-1 and TRBJ2-5; the D gene is perhaps TRBD2, from 6 matching bases. The nucleotides are TGTGCCAGCAGTGAATATAGCCCCGGGGGGACCCAGTACTTC. It is translated as CASSEYSPGGTQYF.